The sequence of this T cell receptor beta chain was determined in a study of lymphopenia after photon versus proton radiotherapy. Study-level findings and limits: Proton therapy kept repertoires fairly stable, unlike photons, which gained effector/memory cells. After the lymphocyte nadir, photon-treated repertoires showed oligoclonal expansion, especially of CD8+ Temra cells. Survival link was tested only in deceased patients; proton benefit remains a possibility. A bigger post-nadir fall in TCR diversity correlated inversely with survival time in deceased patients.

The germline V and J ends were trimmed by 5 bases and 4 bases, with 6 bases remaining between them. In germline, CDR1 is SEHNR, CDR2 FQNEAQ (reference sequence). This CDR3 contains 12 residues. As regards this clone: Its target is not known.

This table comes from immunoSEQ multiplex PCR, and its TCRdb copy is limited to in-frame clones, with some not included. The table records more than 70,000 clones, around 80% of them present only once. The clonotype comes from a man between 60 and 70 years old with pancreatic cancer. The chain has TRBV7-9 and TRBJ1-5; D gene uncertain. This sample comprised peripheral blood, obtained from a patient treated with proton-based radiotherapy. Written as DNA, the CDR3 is TGTGCCAGCAGCAACTTTAATCAGCCCCAGCATTTT. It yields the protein CASSNFNQPQHF.